These 2 T cell receptor beta chains came from one sample sequenced in a study of cytomegalovirus exposure and HLA in healthy donors. PCR used 60 Vbeta primers and 13 Jbeta primers. Sequencing was performed with immunoSEQ multiplex PCR; in TCRdb, only in-frame clones are kept and a portion is missing. The sample holds around 300,000 clones, about 75% seen once. Sequencing was done on a sample of PBMCs. These receptors were collected from a female donor in good health and CMV-seronegative.

This chain joins TRBV5-1 and TRBJ2-5; TRBD1 matches at 8 bases. The end of the DNA aligns better with TRBJ2-7, so the J call may be wrong. CDR1 and CDR2 (germline): SGHRS, YFSETQ. This CDR3 is 14 amino acids long. CDR3 protein: CASSLPTGAAEQYF. The DNA for the CDR3 is TGCGCCAGCAGCTTGCCGACAGGGGCTGCCGAGCAGTACTTC.

The rearrangement joins TRBV27 to TRBJ2-7, with 9 bases matching TRBD1. The V segment lost 4 bases and the J segment 4 bases; nucleotides outside the gene matches: 8. Germline-derived CDR1 and CDR2 are MNHEY and SMNVEV (reference sequence). There are 15 residues in the CDR3. CDR3 DNA sequence: TGTGCCAGCAGTTCCACCGGGACAGGGATGTACGAGCAGTACTTC. It translates to CASSSTGTGMYEQYF.